The following is a TCR beta chain sequence with its context. These data originate in a study of blood T cell repertoires in COVID-19. The method was immunoSEQ multiplex PCR; TCRdb's version includes in-frame clones alone and lacks a portion of them. The sample lists over 300,000 clones; more than 70% were seen once. CDR3 length: 14 residues. V was cut by 1 base and J by 8 bases, with 12 bases left in between. Per the germline V gene, CDR1 is MGHDK and CDR2 is SYGVNS. The sample was peripheral blood. The sequence derives from a man aged 18 to 29 who had recovered from COVID-19. The genes are TRBV25-1 and TRBJ2-1; D may be TRBD1 (5 bases). As DNA, the CDR3 is TGTGCCAGCAGTGAATGGGCAGGGAAGGATGAGCAGTTCTTC. Translation: CASSEWAGKDEQFF.